Sequencing of this TCR beta chain was carried out in a study of metastatic and nonmetastatic thyroid tumors. Across the whole study: Repertoires from blood and tumor or nodule tissue of malignant and benign thyroid patients were compared. Overall study findings and caveats: Malignant thyroid tumors reportedly exceeded benign nodules significantly in TCR beta diversity, with the difference appearing in blood and tumor.

The CDR3 sequence is 15 residues long. Unmatched junction bases numbered 6, after V lost 4 bases and J lost 6 bases. Germline-derived CDR1 and CDR2 are SGHNT and YYREEE (reference sequence). How the authors handled the data: The study built a papillary thyroid cancer distant-metastasis classifier from CDR3 differences across clinicopathological groups. Using MiXCR, TCRdb re-called clones from the PCR reads. V and J calls and clone size were set by TCRdb, not the authors. Here the sample spans just over 14,000 clones, approximately 3.8% being singletons. As for this clone: Antigen specificity is unknown.

Patients were all untreated before their thyroid surgery. The chain joins TRBV5-4 to TRBJ2-1; 11 bases map to TRBD2. The sequence was obtained from a female donor with papillary thyroid cancer or a benign thyroid nodule (not recorded which). Some clones in this sample may be carry-over from other donors' samples. Sequenced sample: tumor tissue. The CDR3 DNA follows: TGTGCCAGCAGCCAGACTAGCGGGAAAAGCAATGAGCAGTTCTTC. It translates to CASSQTSGKSNEQFF.